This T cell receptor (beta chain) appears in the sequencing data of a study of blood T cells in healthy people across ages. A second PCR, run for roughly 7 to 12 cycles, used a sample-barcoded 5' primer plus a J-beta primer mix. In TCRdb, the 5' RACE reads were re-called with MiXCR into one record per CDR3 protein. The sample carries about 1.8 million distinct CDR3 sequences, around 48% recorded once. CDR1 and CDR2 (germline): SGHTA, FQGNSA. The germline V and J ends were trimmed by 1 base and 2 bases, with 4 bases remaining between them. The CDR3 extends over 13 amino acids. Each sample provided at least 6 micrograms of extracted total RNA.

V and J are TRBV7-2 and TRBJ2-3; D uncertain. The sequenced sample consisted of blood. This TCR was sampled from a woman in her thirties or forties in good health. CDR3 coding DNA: TGTGCCAGCAGCTTAGAATTCACAGATACGCAGTATTTT. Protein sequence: CASSLEFTDTQYF.